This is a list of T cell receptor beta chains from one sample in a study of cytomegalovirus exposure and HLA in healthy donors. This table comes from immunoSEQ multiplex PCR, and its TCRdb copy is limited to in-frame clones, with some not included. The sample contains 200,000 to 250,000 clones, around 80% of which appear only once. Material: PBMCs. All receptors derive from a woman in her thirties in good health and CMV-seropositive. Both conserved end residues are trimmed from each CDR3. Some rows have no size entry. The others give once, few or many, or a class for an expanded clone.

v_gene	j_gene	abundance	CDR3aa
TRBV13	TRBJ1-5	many	ASSLLRWDRQPQH
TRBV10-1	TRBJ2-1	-	ASSEAGGSYNEQF
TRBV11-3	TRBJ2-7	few	ASSPFGGSYEQY
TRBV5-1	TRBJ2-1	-	ASRGQPGMDNEQF
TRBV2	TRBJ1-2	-	ASRRRGDFISANYGYT
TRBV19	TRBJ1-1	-	ASSIMTGSMNTEAF
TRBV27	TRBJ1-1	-	ASSLKGAPTEAF
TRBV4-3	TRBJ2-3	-	ASSREGSADTQY
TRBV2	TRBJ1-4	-	ASKEGTNEKLF
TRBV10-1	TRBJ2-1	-	ASSDRLEASYNEQF
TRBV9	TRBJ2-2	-	ASSVGARAGELF
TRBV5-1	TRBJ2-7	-	ASSLDRSYEQY
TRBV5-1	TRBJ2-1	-	ATRAGGSSYNEQF
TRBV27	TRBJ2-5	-	ASSQRGVWTQY
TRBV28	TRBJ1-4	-	ATFPGPGTTNEKLF
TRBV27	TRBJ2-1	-	ASSFRNEQF
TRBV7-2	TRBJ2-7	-	ASSFQLTYEQY
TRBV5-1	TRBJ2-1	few	ASSLEGGSYNEQF
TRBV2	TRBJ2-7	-	ASSTYRQPYEQY
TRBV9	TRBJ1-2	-	ASSAKTGKGYT
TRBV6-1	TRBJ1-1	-	ASSERPGGAEAF
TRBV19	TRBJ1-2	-	ATRKGQGAVYGYT
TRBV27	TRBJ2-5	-	ATKGTPRQETQY
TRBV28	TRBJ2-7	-	ASSLPDTYEQY
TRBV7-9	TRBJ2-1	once	ASSYEVEQF
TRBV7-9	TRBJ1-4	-	ASSLDRKLF
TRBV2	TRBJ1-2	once	ASIRQGDFGYT
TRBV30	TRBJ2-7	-	AWINILRGGHGYEQY
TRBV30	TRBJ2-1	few	AWRGRLAFGNEQF
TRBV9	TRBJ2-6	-	ASSVESRYSGANVLT
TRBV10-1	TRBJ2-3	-	ASTSAESTDTQY
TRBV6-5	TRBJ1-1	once	ASSPGTFLPEAF
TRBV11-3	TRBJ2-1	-	ASSGGEGAYNEQF
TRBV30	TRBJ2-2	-	ARYSDGELF
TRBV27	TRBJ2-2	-	ASSPARSEAGELF
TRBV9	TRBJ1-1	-	ASSGRQGATEAF
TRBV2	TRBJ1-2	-	ASSERARFFYGYT
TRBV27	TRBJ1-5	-	ASSPVPDSLHSNQPQH
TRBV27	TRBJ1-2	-	ASSWQTQGAYGYT
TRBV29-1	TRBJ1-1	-	SVTDRGLKAEAF
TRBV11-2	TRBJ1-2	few	ASSLNQGDGYT